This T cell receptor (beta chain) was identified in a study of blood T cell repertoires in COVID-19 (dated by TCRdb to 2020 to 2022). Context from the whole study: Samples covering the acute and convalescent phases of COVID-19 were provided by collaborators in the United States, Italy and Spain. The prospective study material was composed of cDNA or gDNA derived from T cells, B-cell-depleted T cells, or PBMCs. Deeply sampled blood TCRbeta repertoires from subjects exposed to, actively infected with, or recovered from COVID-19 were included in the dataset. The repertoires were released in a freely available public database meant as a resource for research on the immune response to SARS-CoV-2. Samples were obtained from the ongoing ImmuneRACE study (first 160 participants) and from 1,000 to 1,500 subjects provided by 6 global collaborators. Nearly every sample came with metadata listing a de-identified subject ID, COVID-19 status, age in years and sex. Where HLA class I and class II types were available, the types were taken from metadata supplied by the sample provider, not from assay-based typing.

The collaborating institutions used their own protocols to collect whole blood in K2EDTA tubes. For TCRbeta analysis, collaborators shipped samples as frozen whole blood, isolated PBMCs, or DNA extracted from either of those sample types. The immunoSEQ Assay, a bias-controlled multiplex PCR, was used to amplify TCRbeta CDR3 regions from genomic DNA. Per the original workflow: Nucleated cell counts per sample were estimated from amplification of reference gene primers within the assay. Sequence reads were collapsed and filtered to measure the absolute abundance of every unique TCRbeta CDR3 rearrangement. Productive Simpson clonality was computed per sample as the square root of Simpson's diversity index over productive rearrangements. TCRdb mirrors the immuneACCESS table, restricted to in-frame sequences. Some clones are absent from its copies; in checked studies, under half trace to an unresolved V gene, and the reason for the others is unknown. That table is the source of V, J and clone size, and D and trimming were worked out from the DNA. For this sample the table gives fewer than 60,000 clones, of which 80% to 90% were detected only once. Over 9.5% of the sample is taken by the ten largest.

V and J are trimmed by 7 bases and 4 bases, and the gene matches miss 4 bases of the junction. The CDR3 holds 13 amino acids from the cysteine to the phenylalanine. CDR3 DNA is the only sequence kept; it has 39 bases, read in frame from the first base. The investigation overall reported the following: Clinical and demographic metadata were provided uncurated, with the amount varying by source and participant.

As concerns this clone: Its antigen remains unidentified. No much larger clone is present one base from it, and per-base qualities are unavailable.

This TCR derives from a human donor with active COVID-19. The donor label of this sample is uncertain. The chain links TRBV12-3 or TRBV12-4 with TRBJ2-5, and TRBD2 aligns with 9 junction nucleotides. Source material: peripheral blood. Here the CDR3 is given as CASTSGGLETQYF. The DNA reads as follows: TGTGCCAGCACAAGCGGGGGGCTAGAGACCCAGTACTTC.